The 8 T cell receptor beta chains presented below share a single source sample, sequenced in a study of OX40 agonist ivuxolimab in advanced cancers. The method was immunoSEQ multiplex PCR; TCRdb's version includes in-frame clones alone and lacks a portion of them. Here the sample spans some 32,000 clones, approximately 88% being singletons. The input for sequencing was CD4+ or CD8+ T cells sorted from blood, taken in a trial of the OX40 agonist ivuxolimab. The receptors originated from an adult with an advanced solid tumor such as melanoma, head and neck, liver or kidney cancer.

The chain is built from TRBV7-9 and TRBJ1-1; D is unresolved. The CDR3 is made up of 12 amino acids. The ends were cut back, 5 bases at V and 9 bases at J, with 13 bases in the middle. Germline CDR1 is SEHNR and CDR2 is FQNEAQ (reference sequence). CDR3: CASSPPGWKAFF. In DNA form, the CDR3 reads TGTGCCAGCAGCCCTCCTGGGTGGAAAGCTTTCTTT.

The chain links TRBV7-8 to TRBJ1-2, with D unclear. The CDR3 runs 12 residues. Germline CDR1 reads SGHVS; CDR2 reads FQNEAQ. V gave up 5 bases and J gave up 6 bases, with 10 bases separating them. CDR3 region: CASSPGGNGYTF. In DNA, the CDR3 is TGTGCCAGCAGCCCCGGTGGGAATGGCTACACCTTC.

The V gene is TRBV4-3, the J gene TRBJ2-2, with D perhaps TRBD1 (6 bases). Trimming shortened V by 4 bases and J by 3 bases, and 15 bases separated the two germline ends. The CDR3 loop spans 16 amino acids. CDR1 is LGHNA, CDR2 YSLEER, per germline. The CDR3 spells CASSRNRDTYTGELFF. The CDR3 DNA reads TGCGCCAGCAGCCGCAACCGGGACACTTACACCGGGGAGCTGTTTTTT.

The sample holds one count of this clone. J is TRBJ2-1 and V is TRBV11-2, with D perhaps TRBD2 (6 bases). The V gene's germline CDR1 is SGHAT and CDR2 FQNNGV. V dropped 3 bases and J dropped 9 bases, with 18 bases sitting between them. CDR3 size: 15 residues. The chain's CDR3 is CASSFGRTGLGEQFF. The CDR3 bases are TGTGCCAGCAGCTTTGGGAGGACGGGGTTGGGTGAGCAGTTCTTC. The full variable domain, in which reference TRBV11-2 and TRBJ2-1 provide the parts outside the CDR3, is EAGVAQSPRYKIIEKRQSVAFWCNPISGHATLYWYQQILGQGPKLLIQFQNNGVVDDSQLPKDRFSAERLKGVDSTLKIQPAKLEDSAVYLCASSFGRTGLGEQFFGPGTRLTVL.

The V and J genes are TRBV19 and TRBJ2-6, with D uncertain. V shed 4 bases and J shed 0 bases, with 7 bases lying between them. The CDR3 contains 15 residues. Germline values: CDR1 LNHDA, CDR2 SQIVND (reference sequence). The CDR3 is CASSTRYSGANVLTF. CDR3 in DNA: TGTGCCAGTAGTACCCGTTACTCTGGGGCCAACGTCCTGACTTTC.

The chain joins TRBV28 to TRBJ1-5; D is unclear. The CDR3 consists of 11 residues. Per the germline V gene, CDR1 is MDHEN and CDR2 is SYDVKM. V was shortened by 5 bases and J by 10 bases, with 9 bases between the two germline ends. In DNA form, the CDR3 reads TGTGCCAGCAGTCTGGGAGACCCCCAGCATTTT. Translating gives CASSLGDPQHF.

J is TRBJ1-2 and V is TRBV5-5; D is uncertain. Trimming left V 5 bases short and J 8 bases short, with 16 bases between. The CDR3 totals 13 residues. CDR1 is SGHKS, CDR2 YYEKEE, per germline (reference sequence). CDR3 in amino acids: CASSPGSLRGYTF. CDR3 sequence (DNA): TGTGCCAGCAGTCCCGGGTCCCTAAGAGGCTACACCTTC.

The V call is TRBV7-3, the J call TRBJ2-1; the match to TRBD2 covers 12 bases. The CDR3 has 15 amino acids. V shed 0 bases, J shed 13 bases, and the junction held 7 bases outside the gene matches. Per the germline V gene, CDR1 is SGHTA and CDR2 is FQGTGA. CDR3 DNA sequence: TGTGCCAGCAGCTTAACGGGACTAGCGGGTAATAGTCAGTTCTTC. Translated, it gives CASSLTGLAGNSQFF.